This T cell receptor (beta chain) was sequenced during a study of T-cell memory formation after mild COVID-19. Looking at the study overall: The two donors had largely donor-specific TCR clusters.

After 5'RACE with constant-segment primers, TCR alpha and TCR beta cDNA libraries carrying sample barcodes and UMIs were obtained. TCRdb passed the 5' RACE reads through MiXCR, listing each CDR3 protein once. The sample lists 300,000 to 400,000 distinct CDR3 sequences, 28% occurring once. Findings of the study overall: In pre-infection memory, a portion of responding clones appeared, which suggested that cross-reactive memory joined.

With regard to this clonotype: Its antigen is not identified.

V shed 1 base and J shed 3 bases, with 10 bases lying between them. The V gene's germline CDR1 is MGHRA and CDR2 YSYEKL. The CDR3 spans 14 residues. The chain joins TRBV4-1 to TRBJ2-7, with D perhaps matching TRBD1 (6 bases). Sequenced material: PBMCs or a T cell subset sorted from them (not recorded which). The sequence came from an adult woman who had mild COVID-19 (a few samples of this study predate the infection). Cell type and time point are not known. The CDR3 sequence is CASSQVGTNYEQYF. The CDR3 bases are TGCGCCAGCAGCCAAGTCGGGACAAACTACGAGCAGTACTTC.